These T cell receptor beta chains were read from a single sample in a study of blood T cells in healthy people across ages. From the 5' RACE reads, TCRdb called clonotypes with MiXCR, one entry per CDR3 protein. Of more than 1,400,000 distinct CDR3 sequences listed, around two fifths are singletons. The sample was blood. The receptors come from a woman between 18 and 29 years old in good health. Each CDR3 is given with its conserved first and last residue. The D gene is left open where the match is weak. For some rows the clone size is stated as once, few or many, or as a class when expanded; others skip it.

J gene: TRBJ2-7; D gene: NA; clone size: NA; V gene: TRBV7-6; CDR3 DNA: TGTGTCAGCAGCTTAGGCGGGTTCAGCTCCTACGAGCAGTACTTC; CDR3 protein: CVSSLGGFSSYEQYF
J gene: TRBJ1-1; D gene: TRBD1; clone size: NA; V gene: TRBV29-1; CDR3 DNA: TGCAGCGTTGAAAACAGGGGGCGTCTCACTGAAGCTTTCTTT; CDR3 protein: CSVENRGRLTEAFF
J gene: TRBJ2-3; D gene: TRBD1; clone size: NA; V gene: TRBV5-1; CDR3 DNA: TGCGCCAGCAGCGACAGGACAGGGGTCCCTGCTAGCACAGATACGCAGTATTTT; CDR3 protein: CASSDRTGVPASTDTQYF
J gene: TRBJ2-1; D gene: NA; clone size: NA; V gene: TRBV2; CDR3 DNA: TGTGCCAGCGATCGGGGGGCAGGGGAGCAGTTCTTC; CDR3 protein: CASDRGAGEQFF
J gene: TRBJ2-3; D gene: TRBD1; clone size: NA; V gene: TRBV28; CDR3 DNA: TGTGTCAGCAAAGAAAATGGAAGGGGACAGGGGGCTTATACGCAGTATTTT; CDR3 protein: CVSKENGRGQGAYTQYF
J gene: TRBJ2-3; D gene: NA; clone size: NA; V gene: TRBV14; CDR3 DNA: TGTGCCAGCAGCCAAGATCCAGGACGCCGCACAGATACGCAGTATTTT; CDR3 protein: CASSQDPGRRTDTQYF
J gene: TRBJ1-6; D gene: NA; clone size: NA; V gene: TRBV21-1; CDR3 DNA: TGTGCCAGCAGCAAATCCCCGGTCGACAGGGTAGTTCCCATTTCACCCCTCCACTTT; CDR3 protein: CASSKSPVDRVVPISPLHF
J gene: TRBJ2-6; D gene: NA; clone size: NA; V gene: TRBV12-3/TRBV12-4; CDR3 DNA: TGTGCCAGCAGGCGATCAGAGGCTGGGGCCAACGTCCTGACTTTC; CDR3 protein: CASRRSEAGANVLTF
J gene: TRBJ2-3; D gene: TRBD2; clone size: few; V gene: TRBV12-3/TRBV12-4; CDR3 DNA: TGTGCCAGCAGTTCCCGGACTAGCGGGGGAGCAAATACGCAGTATTTT; CDR3 protein: CASSSRTSGGANTQYF
J gene: TRBJ1-2; D gene: TRBD1; clone size: NA; V gene: TRBV5-1; CDR3 DNA: TGCGCCAGCGCCCCCGGGACAGGCTTTTCAAAGGAAGATGGCTACACCTTC; CDR3 protein: CASAPGTGFSKEDGYTF
J gene: TRBJ1-2; D gene: NA; clone size: NA; V gene: TRBV2; CDR3 DNA: TGTGCCAGCAGTGAGACCCCACCGGCAGGGATGGATGGCTACACCTTC; CDR3 protein: CASSETPPAGMDGYTF
J gene: TRBJ2-5; D gene: TRBD1; clone size: few; V gene: TRBV11-2; CDR3 DNA: TGTGCCAGCAGCCCGGGACAGGGGTCTCTTTTCCAAGAGACCCAGTACTTC; CDR3 protein: CASSPGQGSLFQETQYF
J gene: TRBJ2-3; D gene: NA; clone size: many; V gene: TRBV10-3; CDR3 DNA: TGTGCCATCAGCCCCCTAGGGGCAGATACGCAGTATTTT; CDR3 protein: CAISPLGADTQYF
J gene: TRBJ2-1; D gene: TRBD2; clone size: NA; V gene: TRBV11-3; CDR3 DNA: TGTGCCAGCAGCGCGGGGGGGCTAGCAGTCAAGAATGAGCAGTTCTTC; CDR3 protein: CASSAGGLAVKNEQFF
J gene: TRBJ1-1; D gene: TRBD1; clone size: NA; V gene: TRBV27; CDR3 DNA: TGTGCCAGCAGTTTTCTAGGAGGGGGCGGTGAAGCTTTCTTT; CDR3 protein: CASSFLGGGGEAFF
J gene: TRBJ2-5; D gene: TRBD2; clone size: NA; V gene: TRBV29-1; CDR3 DNA: TGCAGCGTTGGGGCGGGGGGCTTCCGTGAGACCCAGTACTTC; CDR3 protein: CSVGAGGFRETQYF
J gene: TRBJ1-4; D gene: TRBD1; clone size: few; V gene: TRBV5-1; CDR3 DNA: TGCGCCAGCAGCCGTGACAGGGGGCAAGGGCGGGAAAAACTGTTTTTT; CDR3 protein: CASSRDRGQGREKLFF
J gene: TRBJ2-7; D gene: NA; clone size: NA; V gene: TRBV27; CDR3 DNA: TGTGCCAGCAGATCTCACCACGAACAGAACAATGAGCAGTACTTC; CDR3 protein: CASRSHHEQNNEQYF
J gene: TRBJ1-2; D gene: NA; clone size: NA; V gene: TRBV6-1; CDR3 DNA: TGTGCCAGCAGTGAAAGAACAGATAACTATGGCTACACCTTC; CDR3 protein: CASSERTDNYGYTF
J gene: TRBJ2-1; D gene: TRBD2; clone size: NA; V gene: TRBV20-1; CDR3 DNA: TGCAGTGCTAGAGTCGGCCAGGCGGGAGGCGATGAGCAGTTCTTC; CDR3 protein: CSARVGQAGGDEQFF
J gene: TRBJ1-5; D gene: TRBD1; clone size: NA; V gene: TRBV15; CDR3 DNA: TGTGCCACCAGCAGGGACAGGGGGCTAGAGCAGCCCCAGCATTTT; CDR3 protein: CATSRDRGLEQPQHF
J gene: TRBJ2-1; D gene: NA; clone size: NA; V gene: TRBV6-6; CDR3 DNA: TGTGTCAGCAGTTTTGTGCCAGGGTTAACACTCGAGCAGTTCTTC; CDR3 protein: CVSSFVPGLTLEQFF
J gene: TRBJ1-3; D gene: NA; clone size: few; V gene: TRBV7-2; CDR3 DNA: TGTGCCAGCAGCTTTAGCCCACCAGGGGTATCAGGAAACACCATATATTTT; CDR3 protein: CASSFSPPGVSGNTIYF
J gene: TRBJ2-5; D gene: TRBD2; clone size: once; V gene: TRBV5-1; CDR3 DNA: TGCGCCAGCAGCTCGGCTAGCGGAGGCCCGGAGACCCAGTACTTC; CDR3 protein: CASSSASGGPETQYF
J gene: TRBJ2-3; D gene: TRBD2; clone size: NA; V gene: TRBV12-3/TRBV12-4; CDR3 DNA: TGTGCCAGCAGTTCGGTGGCTAGCGGGCCGTACGGGGATACGCAGTATTTT; CDR3 protein: CASSSVASGPYGDTQYF
J gene: TRBJ2-7; D gene: NA; clone size: NA; V gene: TRBV7-9; CDR3 DNA: TGTGCCAGCAGGGAGGGACTCCCCCCCTACGAGCAGTACTTC; CDR3 protein: CASREGLPPYEQYF
J gene: TRBJ2-7; D gene: NA; clone size: NA; V gene: TRBV5-5; CDR3 DNA: TGTGCCAGCAGCCTGGTAGGCAGGCCCTCCTACGAGCAGTACTTC; CDR3 protein: CASSLVGRPSYEQYF
J gene: TRBJ2-3; D gene: NA; clone size: NA; V gene: TRBV2; CDR3 DNA: TGTGCCAGCGGGCAGGGAGCGCGCACAGATACGCAGTATTTT; CDR3 protein: CASGQGARTDTQYF
J gene: TRBJ2-3; D gene: TRBD2; clone size: few; V gene: TRBV10-2; CDR3 DNA: TGCGCCACCACGACTAGCGGGATAACAGATACGCAGTATTTT; CDR3 protein: CATTTSGITDTQYF
J gene: TRBJ2-5; D gene: TRBD2; clone size: NA; V gene: TRBV6-6; CDR3 DNA: TGTGCCAGCAATCCAGCGGGGGGATACAATGAGCAGTACTTC; CDR3 protein: CASNPAGGYNEQYF
J gene: TRBJ2-7; D gene: NA; clone size: NA; V gene: TRBV9; CDR3 DNA: TGTGCCAGCAGCTCCGGGACGGACCGCGGGCAGTACTTC; CDR3 protein: CASSSGTDRGQYF
J gene: TRBJ2-1; D gene: TRBD2; clone size: NA; V gene: TRBV4-1; CDR3 DNA: TGCGCCAGCAGCCAAGGGATCTGGCGGGGGGCCGGTTACAATGAGCAGTTCTTC; CDR3 protein: CASSQGIWRGAGYNEQFF
J gene: TRBJ2-5; D gene: TRBD2; clone size: NA; V gene: TRBV5-1; CDR3 DNA: TGCGCCAGCAGCGAACGGGGTAGCGGGGGGATGGAGACCCAGTACTTC; CDR3 protein: CASSERGSGGMETQYF
J gene: TRBJ2-5; D gene: TRBD1; clone size: once; V gene: TRBV20-1; CDR3 DNA: TGCAGTGCCAGGTCCTGGACAGGGAGTCAAGAGACCCAGTACTTC; CDR3 protein: CSARSWTGSQETQYF
J gene: TRBJ1-2; D gene: NA; clone size: NA; V gene: TRBV24-1; CDR3 DNA: TGTGCCACCAACCCTATAGAGGGCATAAACCATGGCTACACCTTC; CDR3 protein: CATNPIEGINHGYTF
J gene: TRBJ1-1; D gene: TRBD1; clone size: few; V gene: TRBV5-6; CDR3 DNA: TGTGCCAGCAGCTTTCCGGGACAGGGGCCCCCGGAAGAAGCTTTCTTT; CDR3 protein: CASSFPGQGPPEEAFF
J gene: TRBJ2-7; D gene: TRBD2; clone size: NA; V gene: TRBV20-1; CDR3 DNA: TGCAGTGCTAGAGAGGCTAGCGGGAGGACCTCCTACGAGCAGTACTTC; CDR3 protein: CSAREASGRTSYEQYF
J gene: TRBJ2-3; D gene: TRBD2; clone size: NA; V gene: TRBV27; CDR3 DNA: TGTGCCAGCAGTTTACTGGGACTAGCGGGAGGGCTCACAGATACGCAGTATTTT; CDR3 protein: CASSLLGLAGGLTDTQYF
J gene: TRBJ2-5; D gene: NA; clone size: NA; V gene: TRBV27; CDR3 DNA: TGTGCCAGCAGTTTGGGGACCCTACCAGCGACCCAGTACTTC; CDR3 protein: CASSLGTLPATQYF
J gene: TRBJ2-2; D gene: NA; clone size: NA; V gene: TRBV7-2; CDR3 DNA: TGTGCCAGCAGACAAAACCACGGGGAGCTGTTTTTT; CDR3 protein: CASRQNHGELFF
J gene: TRBJ2-3; D gene: TRBD2; clone size: NA; V gene: TRBV20-1; CDR3 DNA: TGCAGTGCCAGAAGCGGGGGGGTTAGCACAGATACGCAGTATTTT; CDR3 protein: CSARSGGVSTDTQYF
J gene: TRBJ2-7; D gene: NA; clone size: NA; V gene: TRBV29-1; CDR3 DNA: TGCAGCGTTGAAAAGGGGGGAGGGTACGAGCAGTACTTC; CDR3 protein: CSVEKGGGYEQYF
J gene: TRBJ1-5; D gene: TRBD1; clone size: many; V gene: TRBV7-9; CDR3 DNA: TGTGCCAGCAGCTCAGCGGGGAGGGGGCACAATCAGCCCCAGCATTTT; CDR3 protein: CASSSAGRGHNQPQHF
J gene: TRBJ1-1; D gene: NA; clone size: NA; V gene: TRBV7-9; CDR3 DNA: TGTGCCAGCAGCCAGGGTGAGTCGGGAGGAACTGAAGCTTTCTTT; CDR3 protein: CASSQGESGGTEAFF
J gene: TRBJ2-7; D gene: NA; clone size: NA; V gene: TRBV10-3; CDR3 DNA: TGTGCCATCAGCGAAGGACAGAACTCCTACGAGCAGTACTTC; CDR3 protein: CAISEGQNSYEQYF
J gene: TRBJ2-1; D gene: NA; clone size: few; V gene: TRBV27; CDR3 DNA: TGTGCCAGCAGTTTAATCTTAGGGACGTACAATGAGCAGTTCTTC; CDR3 protein: CASSLILGTYNEQFF
J gene: TRBJ2-3; D gene: TRBD1; clone size: NA; V gene: TRBV14; CDR3 DNA: TGTGCCAGCAGCCGATCCCGGACAGGGCCCACAGATACGCAGTATTTT; CDR3 protein: CASSRSRTGPTDTQYF
J gene: TRBJ2-7; D gene: TRBD1; clone size: NA; V gene: TRBV6-1; CDR3 DNA: TGTGCCAGCAGAGCTACCGGGACAGGGACCTACGAGCAGTACTTC; CDR3 protein: CASRATGTGTYEQYF
J gene: TRBJ2-7; D gene: TRBD2; clone size: NA; V gene: TRBV2; CDR3 DNA: TGTGCCAGCAGACCCGCTAGCGGGACGTACGAGCAGTACTTC; CDR3 protein: CASRPASGTYEQYF